This record concerns one TCR beta chain sequence. This entry is derived from a study of blood T cell repertoires in COVID-19. Study-level information: Sample material is recorded as cDNA or gDNA derived from T cells, B-cell-depleted T cells, or PBMCs.

The length of the CDR3 is 15 residues. Germline V gene data show CDR1 as ENHRY and CDR2 as SYGVKD. Trimming cost V 5 bases and J 0 bases, with 13 bases left between them. Seattle patient enrollment occurred during active infection, with longitudinal follow-up thereafter. In the authors' workflow: Cell counts per sample came from amplifying reference gene primers. Data came from immunoSEQ multiplex PCR; TCRdb stores just in-frame clones and leaves some out. V and J calls and clone size come straight from that table; D and trimming were deduced from the DNA. The table has some 130,000 clones, about 89% seen once.

This clonotype was sampled from a man in his 60s with COVID-19, enrolled during active disease. The V gene is TRBV10-3, the J gene TRBJ1-2; unclear D gene. Sequenced input: peripheral blood. The CDR3, as DNA: TGTGCCATCAGTCCTCAAGAGGGAGCTAACTATGGCTACACCTTC. Residues: CAISPQEGANYGYTF.